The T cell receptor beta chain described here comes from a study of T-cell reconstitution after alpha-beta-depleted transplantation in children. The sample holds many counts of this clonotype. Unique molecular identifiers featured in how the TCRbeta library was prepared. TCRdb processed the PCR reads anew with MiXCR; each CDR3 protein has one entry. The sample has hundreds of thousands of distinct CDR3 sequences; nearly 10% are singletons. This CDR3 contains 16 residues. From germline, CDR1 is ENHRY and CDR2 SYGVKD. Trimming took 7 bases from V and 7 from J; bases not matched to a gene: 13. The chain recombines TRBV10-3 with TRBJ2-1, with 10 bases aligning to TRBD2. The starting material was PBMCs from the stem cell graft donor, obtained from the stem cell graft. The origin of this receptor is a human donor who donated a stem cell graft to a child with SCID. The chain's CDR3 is CAITAGASGGGNEQFF. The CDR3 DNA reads TGTGCCATCACCGCGGGGGCTAGCGGGGGAGGGAATGAGCAGTTCTTC.